Below, 29 T cell receptor beta chains from the same sample are listed, as sequenced in a study of beta chain features in type 1 diabetes. All of the isolated RNA was reverse transcribed, so expressed TCRB transcripts were sequenced. Sequenced by immunoSEQ multiplex PCR; TCRdb stores in-frame clones only, minus some. The profile covers under 350,000 clones, with 7% to 9% appearing a single time and approximately 0.99% taken by the ten largest. The sequencing sample was made of central memory CD4+ T cells from blood. Receptors were obtained from a woman younger than 35 in good health.

The sample holds a few counts of this clone. V is TRBV7-3 and J is TRBJ1-1; 7 nucleotides align to TRBD1. Germline V CDR1 and CDR2: SGHTA, FQGTGA. The CDR3 is 14 residues long. After removal of 4 bases from V and 4 bases from J, the junction contained 6 bases not matched to a gene. In DNA form, the CDR3 reads TGTGCCAGCAGCTCCACAGGGGCCGGCACTGAAGCTTTCTTT. Its translation: CASSSTGAGTEAFF.

This clone was seen ten or more times. The J gene is TRBJ2-1, the V gene TRBV14; perhaps TRBD2 as D (6 bases). This CDR3 comprises 16 residues. Per germline, CDR1 SGHDN and CDR2 FVKESK. Trimming removed 3 bases at V and 3 bases at J, with 15 bases between. The CDR3, as DNA: TGTGCCAGCAGCCAGTTAACGGGAGCAGACTACAATGAGCAGTTCTTC. Residues: CASSQLTGADYNEQFF. The variable domain in full, completed from reference TRBV14 and TRBJ2-1, reads EAGVTQFPSHSVIEKGQTVTLRCDPISGHDNLYWYRRVMGKEIKFLLHFVKESKQDESGMPNNRFLAERTGGTYSTLKVQPAELEDSGVYFCASSQLTGADYNEQFFGPGTRLTVL.

This rearrangement joins TRBV4-3 to TRBJ2-3; weak D call: TRBD1 (6 bases). The V end was cut by 4 bases, the J end by 0 bases, with 14 bases between. The CDR3 loop spans 16 amino acids. Germline V gene data show CDR1 as LGHNA and CDR2 as YSLEER. The CDR3 DNA reads TGCGCCAGCAGCCGGACCGGGACAACTAGCACAGATACGCAGTATTTT. Encoded protein: CASSRTGTTSTDTQYF.

The gene calls are TRBV7-2 and TRBJ2-1, with a weak D call TRBD2 (6 bases). The CDR3 runs 15 residues. The V gene's germline CDR1 is SGHTA and CDR2 FQGNSA. The germline V and J ends were trimmed by 4 bases and 5 bases, with 15 bases remaining between them. The CDR3 is CASSSMWLANNEQFF. The DNA of the CDR3 is TGTGCCAGCAGCTCGATGTGGCTAGCGAACAATGAGCAGTTCTTC.

This clone was detected ten times or more. Within the sample, other DNA sequences also encode this same CDR3. This CDR3 is CASSASATQYF. The CDR3 coding sequence is TGTGCCAGCAGTGCATCCGCCACGCAGTATTTT. The chain is built from TRBV7-9 and TRBJ2-3; D is unclear. The CDR3 has 11 amino acids. V shed 6 bases and J shed 9 bases, with 10 bases lying between them. Germline assignment: CDR1 SEHNR and CDR2 FQNEAQ (reference sequence).

Written as DNA, the CDR3 is TGTGCCAGCAGCTTGTATGTAGGGCGCACAGATACGCAGTATTTT. Translating it yields CASSLYVGRTDTQYF. This chain uses TRBV5-5 with TRBJ2-3, with D unresolved. Between the trimmed V and J ends, which lost 1 base and 1 base, there was a span of 10 bases. This CDR3 region has 15 residues. Looked up from germline, CDR1 is SGHKS and CDR2 is YYEKEE (reference sequence).

Concerning this clone: Within the sample, other DNA sequences also encode this same CDR3. The genes are TRBV2 and TRBJ1-5, with 7 bases fitting TRBD1. The V and J ends lost 4 bases and 4 bases, in that order; junction bases with no gene match: 7. CDR1 and CDR2 (germline): SNHLY, FYNNEI. The CDR3 sequence is 15 residues long. The CDR3 here is CASSAQGISNQPQHF. In DNA form, the CDR3 reads TGTGCCAGCAGTGCACAGGGGATAAGTAATCAGCCCCAGCATTTT.

This clone was seen a few times. V and J are TRBV7-6 and TRBJ1-4, with D perhaps TRBD1 (5 bases). V was shortened by 2 bases and J by 0 bases, with 13 bases between the two germline ends. CDR1 SGHVS and CDR2 FNYEAQ come from the germline V gene. CDR3 length: 17 amino acids. The CDR3 coding sequence is TGTGCCAGCAGCTTAACCGGGGGGATCGCAACTAATGAAAAACTGTTTTTT. Translated: CASSLTGGIATNEKLFF.

The chain uses TRBV19 and TRBJ2-2, with a possible D match to TRBD2 (5 bases). Trimming pared 5 bases from V and 2 bases from J, leaving 18 bases between. The CDR3 has 17 amino acids. Germline V gene lookup returns CDR1 LNHDA and CDR2 SQIVND (reference sequence). CDR3 residues: CASSPNGGILNTGELFF. In DNA form, the CDR3 reads TGTGCCAGTAGTCCGAACGGAGGCATCCTAAACACCGGGGAGCTGTTTTTT.

The genes are TRBV7-9 and TRBJ2-7, with 10 bases that match TRBD2. Germline assignment: CDR1 SEHNR and CDR2 FQNEAQ (reference sequence). CDR3 size: 18 residues. Trimming removed 1 base from V and 3 bases from J; junction bases left unmatched: 12. The CDR3 DNA reads as TGTGCCAGCAGCTTAGGGCGCCCCACTAGCGGGGCGTTCTACGAGCAGTACTTC. Protein: CASSLGRPTSGAFYEQYF.

This clone has a handful of counts. The chain employs TRBV27 and TRBJ1-2; possible D gene TRBD1, 6 bases. Deletions cut 5 bases from V and 8 bases from J, with 18 bases between. Germline V gene data show CDR1 as MNHEY and CDR2 as SMNVEV (reference sequence). The CDR3 is 14 amino acids. CDR3 amino acids: CASSPSGTTQGYTF. The CDR3 nucleotides read TGTGCCAGCAGTCCCTCCGGGACAACTCAAGGCTACACCTTC.

This clone was counted a few times. V is TRBV27 and J is TRBJ2-5, with D possibly being TRBD2 (6 bases). CDR3 length equals 14 residues. Germline-derived CDR1 and CDR2 are MNHEY and SMNVEV (reference sequence). V dropped 6 bases and J dropped 7 bases, with 18 bases sitting between them. The CDR3 coding sequence is TGTGCCAGCAGAATAGTAGCGGACACAGGGACCCAGTACTTC. It translates to CASRIVADTGTQYF.

V usage is TRBV5-1 and J usage is TRBJ1-2; 11 nucleotides match TRBD1. V lost 5 bases and J lost 1; bases outside the gene matches: 10. The CDR3 consists of 17 residues. Germline V gene sequence: CDR1 SGHRS, CDR2 YFSETQ. The chain's CDR3 is CASSPGTGGPNNYGYTF. The CDR3 DNA follows: TGCGCCAGCAGTCCCGGGACAGGGGGACCAAATAACTATGGCTACACCTTC.

V and J are TRBV4-2 and TRBJ2-3; the D is unclear. V was shortened by 1 base and J by 0 bases, with 5 bases between the two germline ends. The CDR3 contains 14 residues. Germline assignment: CDR1 LGHNA and CDR2 YNFKEQ. DNA for the CDR3: TGTGCCAGCAGCCAAGTAACTAGCACAGATACGCAGTATTTT. It codes for CASSQVTSTDTQYF.

This clone came up a few times. J is TRBJ1-5 and V is TRBV5-6; TRBD1 aligns across 9 bases. The CDR3 has 15 residues. The V gene end was trimmed by 3 bases and the J gene end by 4 bases; junction bases not matched to a gene: 5. From germline, CDR1 is SGHDT and CDR2 YYEEEE. The chain's CDR3 is CASSSRDRENQPQHF. In DNA form, the CDR3 reads TGTGCCAGCAGCTCAAGGGACAGGGAGAATCAGCCCCAGCATTTT. The entire variable domain, with the rest obtained from reference TRBV5-6 and TRBJ1-5, is as follows: DAGVTQSPTHLIKTRGQQVTLRCSPKSGHDTVSWYQQALGQGPQFIFQYYEEEERQRGNFPDRFSGHQFPNYSSELNVNALLLGDSALYLCASSSRDRENQPQHFGDGTRLSIL.

This clone has just a few counts. The rearrangement joins TRBV12-5 to TRBJ1-6; TRBD1 aligns across 9 bases. V was pared by 1 base and J by 9 bases, with 4 bases of the junction left unmatched. Germline CDR1 and CDR2: LGHNT and FRNRAP. The CDR3 has 15 amino acids. The CDR3 sequence is CASGLAGTGRSPLHF. The CDR3 DNA reads as TGTGCTAGTGGTTTGGCCGGGACAGGGCGTTCACCCCTCCACTTT.

In its sample, this clone was seen many times. The V and J genes are TRBV10-3 and TRBJ1-2; 9 bases match TRBD1. In germline, CDR1 is ENHRY, CDR2 SYGVKD. The CDR3 is made up of 13 amino acids. Losses at the gene ends were 11 bases for V and 3 bases for J; bases not matched to a gene: 7. DNA of the CDR3: TGTGCCGTACAGGGGGCTGCGGACTATGGCTACACCTTC. Protein sequence: CAVQGAADYGYTF.

This clone was recorded a few times. This rearrangement joins TRBV7-2 to TRBJ1-3; 8 bases align to TRBD1. V was pared by 5 bases and J by 5 bases, with 11 bases of the junction left unmatched. Germline V gene sequence: CDR1 SGHTA, CDR2 FQGNSA. This CDR3 is 16 amino acids long. The CDR3 protein is CASSPPGGELRNTIYF. In DNA form, the CDR3 reads TGTGCCAGCAGCCCACCAGGGGGCGAATTGCGAAACACCATATATTTT.

The V and J genes are TRBV7-2 and TRBJ2-1; D remains ambiguous. CDR3 length equals 16 residues. Trimming pared 1 base from V and 0 bases from J, leaving 10 bases between. Germline lookup yields CDR1 SGHTA and CDR2 FQGNSA. The CDR3 here is CASSLGTLSSYNEQFF. The CDR3 region has the DNA TGTGCCAGCAGCTTAGGCACGCTTAGCTCCTACAATGAGCAGTTCTTC.

The chain is built from TRBV4-3 and TRBJ2-2, with 10 bases lining up with TRBD2. Germline values: CDR1 LGHNA, CDR2 YSLEER. The CDR3 extends over 20 amino acids. V lost 0 bases to trimming and J lost 1 base; unmatched junction nucleotides: 11. CDR3 bases: TGCGCCAGCAGCCAAGATCCCCCAGGACTAGCGGCACAGAACACCGGGGAGCTGTTTTTT. This gives the protein CASSQDPPGLAAQNTGELFF.

A word on this clone: The junction does not match germline at one end; this may be a read error. The rearrangement joins TRBV29-1 to TRBJ2-7; D is perhaps TRBD1 or TRBD2 (6 bases each). CDR3 length equals 11 residues. CDR1 is SQVTM and CDR2 is ANQGSEA in the germline V gene. CDR3 loop: CSVEVGGTKSF. CDR3 nucleotides: TGCAGCGTTGAAGTGGGCGGGACAAAATCCTTC.

This clone appeared a few times. The chain has TRBV5-1 and TRBJ2-5; 7 bases align to TRBD1. Germline values: CDR1 SGHRS, CDR2 YFSETQ. V was pared by 4 bases and J by 3 bases, with 3 bases of the junction left unmatched. The CDR3 spans 13 residues. The CDR3 DNA reads TGCGCCAGCAGCCCGGGGACAGAAGAGACCCAGTACTTC. Its protein product is CASSPGTEETQYF.

The chain joins TRBV23-1 to TRBJ2-5; TRBD2 is a possible D gene (7 bases). TRBV23-1 is sorted into the ORF group, with uncertain function. V was shortened by 0 bases and J by 7 bases, with 24 bases between the two germline ends. This CDR3 contains 18 residues. The CDR3 protein is CASSQSPSGIGGCGTQYF. The DNA of the CDR3 is TGCGCCAGCAGTCAATCCCCCAGCGGGATAGGGGGTTGTGGGACCCAGTACTTC.

This clone was seen a handful of times. This chain uses TRBV11-2 with TRBJ2-5; D remains ambiguous. Between the trimmed V and J ends, which lost 1 base and 2 bases, there was a span of 5 bases. Germline CDR1 SGHAT, CDR2 FQNNGV. The CDR3 sequence is 13 residues long. The CDR3 loop is CASSLGRQETQYF. CDR3 nucleotide sequence: TGTGCCAGCAGCTTAGGCAGGCAAGAGACCCAGTACTTC.

The genes are TRBV4-3 and TRBJ1-5, with D perhaps matching TRBD1 (5 bases). This CDR3 comprises 15 residues. The germline V gene encodes CDR1 LGHNA and CDR2 YSLEER. Trimming pared 0 bases from V and 4 bases from J, leaving 10 bases between. The CDR3 region is CASSQDVGGNQPQHF. DNA for the CDR3: TGCGCCAGCAGCCAAGATGTGGGGGGTAATCAGCCCCAGCATTTT.

The chain has TRBV7-2 and TRBJ2-2; 7 bases fit TRBD2. CDR1 is SGHTA, CDR2 FQGNSA, per germline. CDR3 length: 18 amino acids. Trimming took 0 bases from V and 4 from J; bases not matched to a gene: 11. CDR3 sequence reads: CASSLAIWAGEATGELFF. The CDR3 nucleotides read TGTGCCAGCAGCTTAGCAATTTGGGCGGGAGAGGCCACCGGGGAGCTGTTTTTT.

The V and J genes are TRBV18 and TRBJ2-4, with TRBD2 matching over 15 bases. This CDR3 is built from 21 residues. V lost 5 bases and J lost 0; bases outside the gene matches: 14. Germline CDR1 reads KGHSH; CDR2 reads LQKENI. CDR3 in amino acids: CASSSILPGLAGGLAKNIQYF. The CDR3 DNA reads TGTGCCAGCTCATCCATCTTACCGGGACTAGCGGGAGGACTAGCCAAAAACATTCAGTACTTC.

This clone was seen only a few times. The chain combines TRBV28 with TRBJ1-4; TRBD1 is a possible D gene (6 bases). Germline loops: CDR1 MDHEN, CDR2 SYDVKM. The CDR3 is 15 residues long. V gave up 10 bases and J gave up 3 bases, with 18 bases separating them. The CDR3 reads CATRRAGVSNEKLFF. In DNA form, the CDR3 reads TGTGCCACCCGCCGGGCAGGGGTTTCTAATGAAAAACTGTTTTTT.

This clone was counted only a few times. The chain uses TRBV28 and TRBJ2-1; D not certain. CDR1 is MDHEN and CDR2 is SYDVKM in the germline V gene. V lost 2 bases to trimming and J lost 4 bases, with 6 bases between them. The length of the CDR3 is 13 residues. The CDR3 is CASSLAHYNEQFF. In DNA, the CDR3 is TGTGCCAGCAGTTTAGCTCATTACAATGAGCAGTTCTTC.